The sequence of this T cell receptor (beta chain) was determined in a study of patients and donors after allogeneic stem cell transplantation. With V trimmed by 8 bases and J by 4 bases, 5 bases remained unmatched. This CDR3 is built from 14 residues. Germline V CDR1 and CDR2: MNHNS, SASEGT. Via MiXCR, TCRdb re-called the RT-PCR reads, giving one row per CDR3 protein. The sample carries about 230,000 distinct CDR3 sequences, roughly 15% recorded once. Sample: blood, either unsorted or a sorted T cell fraction (not recorded which). The origin of this receptor is a human donor who was either an allogeneic HSCT recipient or a stem cell or donor lymphocyte infusion donor (not recorded which). It is not recorded whose cells these are; they may come from a transplant donor. The chain uses TRBV6-1 and TRBJ2-1; 10 nucleotides agree with TRBD2. The CDR3 region is CASGRAGGYNEQFF. CDR3 coding DNA: TGTGCCAGCGGTCGAGCGGGAGGGTACAATGAGCAGTTCTTC.